This TCR beta chain was captured in a study of blood T cell repertoires in COVID-19 (dated by TCRdb to about 2020). With respect to the entire study: Samples covering the acute and convalescent phases of COVID-19 were provided by collaborators in the United States, Italy and Spain. HLA class I and class II types, where available, came from metadata supplied by the sample provider rather than from assay-based typing. The repertoires were made available in a free public database intended to serve as a resource for research on the immune response to SARS-CoV-2. Samples came from the ongoing ImmuneRACE study (first 160 participants) plus 1,254 subjects from 6 global collaborators. Subjects who had been exposed to COVID-19, were actively infected with it, or had recovered from it provided the deeply sampled blood TCRbeta repertoires that made up the dataset. The prospective study material was composed of cDNA or gDNA derived from T cells, B-cell-depleted T cells, or PBMCs. The sample metadata nearly always contained a de-identified subject ID, COVID-19 status, age in years and sex.

The immunoSEQ Assay, a bias-controlled multiplex PCR, was used to amplify TCRbeta CDR3 regions from genomic DNA. In the original analysis: The number of nucleated cells in each sample was estimated by amplification of reference gene primers within the assay. Sequence reads were collapsed and filtered to measure the absolute abundance of every unique TCRbeta CDR3 rearrangement. For each sample, productive Simpson clonality was calculated as the square root of Simpson's diversity index across productive rearrangements. The table comes from immuneACCESS by way of TCRdb, which keeps in-frame sequences with V and J called. Part of the clones is missing from these tables; in studies checked, under half for an unresolved V gene and the rest for unknown reasons. D and trimming were read from the DNA, whereas the V and J calls and clone size are those reported in that table. The sample records approximately 46,000 clones, approximately 89% of which are singletons. The ten largest make up less than 6.5% of the sample.

The junction carries 8 bases between V and J, which are trimmed by 3 bases and 0 bases respectively. Counted from cysteine to phenylalanine, this CDR3 has 14 amino acids. Of the read, only the CDR3 DNA is kept; its 42 bases are in frame from base 1. Via the germline V gene, CDR1 is SNHLY and CDR2 FYNNEI. Points the paper makes about the study in general: The quantity of clinical and demographic metadata differed by source and by participant and was supplied without curation.

Regarding this clone: The antigen it binds to is not known. No quality values exist for individual bases; no much larger clone is one base distant.

The collaborating institutions used their own protocols to collect whole blood in K2EDTA tubes. Collaborator samples were shipped for TCRbeta analysis as frozen whole blood, isolated PBMCs, or DNA extracted from either sample type. The chain was built from TRBV2 and TRBJ1-1, and possibly TRBD1, on 6 matching bases. This sequence originates from a man aged 60-69 years with acute or convalescent COVID-19. The sample taken for sequencing was peripheral blood. The nucleotide sequence is TGTGCCAGCAGTGAGGACAGTATGAACACTGAAGCTTTCTTT. This sequence encodes CASSEDSMNTEAFF.